These 23 T cell receptor beta chains came from one sample sequenced in a study of shared clonotypes between healthy human individuals. Clones were sequenced by immunoSEQ multiplex PCR, and TCRdb holds only the in-frame ones, with some missing. The profile shows about 330,000 clones, about nine tenths of them singletons. The sample consisted of memory CD8+ T cells sorted from blood. The subset denotes: CD45RO+ cells pooled with CCR7-negative TemRA cells. All receptors come from a young man in good health.

The J gene is TRBJ2-7, the V gene TRBV27; no clear D gene. With 3 bases removed from V and 2 bases from J, the gap between germline ends came to 14 bases. Per the germline V gene, CDR1 is MNHEY and CDR2 is SMNVEV (reference sequence). The CDR3 covers 15 residues. As DNA, the CDR3 is TGTGCCAGCAGTTTTGGCCGCTCACCCGCCTACGAGCAGTACTTC. As protein: CASSFGRSPAYEQYF.

The CDR3 sequence: CASSWGPTISQETQYF. The CDR3 coding sequence is TGTGCCAGCAGTTGGGGGCCGACTATTTCTCAAGAGACCCAGTACTTC. J is TRBJ2-5 and V is TRBV6-5; D may be TRBD1 (6 bases). CDR3 length equals 16 residues. V lost 4 bases and J 2 bases, leaving 17 bases between the germline ends. Germline V gene data show CDR1 as MNHEY and CDR2 as SVGAGI.

This chain uses TRBV9 with TRBJ2-7, with 9 bases matching TRBD1. With V trimmed by 4 bases and J by 5 bases, 7 bases remained unmatched. This CDR3 has 14 residues. Germline V gene data show CDR1 as SGDLS and CDR2 as YYNGEE. The DNA for the CDR3 is TGTGCCAGCAGCACGGGACAGGGAGGCGACGAGCAGTACTTC. This codes for CASSTGQGGDEQYF. The full variable domain, in which reference TRBV9 and TRBJ2-7 provide the parts outside the CDR3, is DSGVTQTPKHLITATGQRVTLRCSPRSGDLSVYWYQQSLDQGLQFLIQYYNGEERAKGNILERFSAQQFPDLHSELNLSSLELGDSALYFCASSTGQGGDEQYFGPGTRLTVT.

Written as DNA, the CDR3 is TGTGCCAGCAGCGTAGATGGGGCCACTTCCCCCTTCTTC. Protein product: CASSVDGATSPFF. This chain connects TRBV9 to TRBJ2-1, with D maybe TRBD1 (5 bases). CDR1 is SGDLS and CDR2 is YYNGEE in the germline V gene. This CDR3 has 13 residues. V lost 0 bases, J lost 16 bases, and 17 bases lay in between. Together with reference TRBV9 and TRBJ2-1, the CDR3 gives the full variable domain: DSGVTQTPKHLITATGQRVTLRCSPRSGDLSVYWYQQSLDQGLQFLIQYYNGEERAKGNILERFSAQQFPDLHSELNLSSLELGDSALYFCASSVDGATSPFFGPGTRLTVL.

The rearrangement joins TRBV11-2 to TRBJ2-7; 7 positions agree with TRBD2. The CDR3 loop spans 15 amino acids. The germline V gene has CDR1 SGHAT and CDR2 FQNNGV. Trimming removed 1 base from V and 6 bases from J; junction bases left unmatched: 9. The CDR3 is CASSLGWAGDTEQYF. The DNA for the CDR3 is TGTGCCAGCAGCTTAGGGTGGGCGGGGGATACCGAGCAGTACTTC.

The rearrangement links TRBV29-1 to TRBJ1-1; D gene uncertain. The V end lost 4 bases, the J end lost 1 base, and 10 bases lay between the germline ends. Germline V gene lookup returns CDR1 SQVTM and CDR2 ANQGSEA. This CDR3 has 13 amino acids. CDR3 nucleotide sequence: TGCAGCGTTGTCACGGACGGGAACACTGAAGCTTTCTTT. This encodes CSVVTDGNTEAFF.

The chain employs TRBV7-9 and TRBJ2-5, with D maybe TRBD1 (5 bases). Germline V gene data show CDR1 as SEHNR and CDR2 as FQNEAQ (reference sequence). CDR3 size: 15 residues. V gave up 2 bases and J gave up 1 base, with 11 bases separating them. CDR3 bases: TGTGCCAGCAGCTTACTCGACAGTATCCAAGAGACCCAGTACTTC. It is translated as CASSLLDSIQETQYF.

The chain has TRBV4-3 and TRBJ2-3; 7 bases are shared with TRBD2. Germline assignment: CDR1 LGHNA and CDR2 YSLEER. Losses at the gene ends were 6 bases for V and 3 bases for J; bases not matched to a gene: 9. The CDR3 is made up of 15 amino acids. CDR3: CASSETGGLTDTQYF. Written as DNA, the CDR3 is TGCGCCAGCAGTGAGACGGGAGGCCTGACAGATACGCAGTATTTT.

The V and J genes are TRBV6-6 and TRBJ2-1; D may match TRBD1 or TRBD2 (6 bases each). The CDR3 has 13 residues. Germline assignment: CDR1 MNHNY and CDR2 SVGAGI (reference sequence). Trimming removed 6 bases at V and 8 bases at J, with 14 bases between. The DNA for the CDR3 is TGTGCCAGCAGCCCCTTCGGGGGCGATGAGCAGTTCTTC. It yields the protein CASSPFGGDEQFF.

This sequence joins TRBV7-2 and TRBJ2-3; the D is unclear. Between the trimmed V and J ends, which lost 1 base and 1 base, there was a span of 18 bases. The CDR3 loop spans 18 amino acids. Germline loops: CDR1 SGHTA, CDR2 FQGNSA. This chain's CDR3 is CASSLENNTFFRTDTQYF. CDR3 sequence (DNA): TGTGCCAGCAGCTTAGAGAATAACACCTTTTTTCGCACAGATACGCAGTATTTT.

The chain carries TRBV4-1 and TRBJ1-4; D possibly corresponds to TRBD1 (6 bases). Germline V lookup: CDR1 MGHRA, CDR2 YSYEKL. The CDR3 covers 16 residues. The V end was cut by 1 base, the J end by 6 bases, with 15 bases between. CDR3 DNA sequence: TGCGCCAGCAGCCAAGTTGCACAGGGCGATTATGAAAAACTGTTTTTT. Protein product: CASSQVAQGDYEKLFF.

This clone was seen only once. V usage is TRBV5-1 and J usage is TRBJ2-7; 8 bases are shared with TRBD1. Germline assignment: CDR1 SGHRS and CDR2 YFSETQ. CDR3 size: 15 residues. Unmatched junction bases numbered 8, after V lost 3 bases and J lost 3 bases. The CDR3 DNA follows: TGCGCCAGCAGCTGGGACAGGCCCCAGGGCTACGAGCAGTACTTC. It encodes CASSWDRPQGYEQYF.

The CDR3 protein is CASSQDRLGHYGYTF. The CDR3 nucleotides are TGCGCCAGCAGCCAAGATCGGTTAGGGCACTATGGCTACACCTTC. The chain combines TRBV4-3 with TRBJ1-2; D remains ambiguous. This CDR3 is 15 amino acids long. Germline-derived CDR1 and CDR2 are LGHNA and YSLEER. Trimming took off 0 bases at V and 3 bases at J, with 11 bases between the two ends.

Comments on this clone: Additional DNA sequences in this sample encode the identical CDR3. The chain carries TRBV30 and TRBJ2-2; no reliable D call. Per germline, CDR1 GTSNPN and CDR2 SVGIG (reference sequence). V lost 0 bases and J 6 bases, leaving 5 bases between the germline ends. This CDR3 has 12 amino acids. In DNA form, the CDR3 reads TGTGCCTGGAGTGTACGACCCGGGGAGCTGTTTTTT. It translates to CAWSVRPGELFF.

The chain employs TRBV4-1 and TRBJ2-7; D may be TRBD1 (7 bases). The length of the CDR3 is 15 residues. Per germline, CDR1 MGHRA and CDR2 YSYEKL. V was shortened by 0 bases and J by 3 bases, with 12 bases between the two germline ends. Written as DNA, the CDR3 is TGCGCCAGCAGCCAAGAGGGGCAGGGGGGCTACGAGCAGTACTTC. This codes for CASSQEGQGGYEQYF.

Concerning this clone itself: The sample contains more than one DNA sequence encoding this CDR3. The chain couples TRBV9 to TRBJ1-2; no clear D gene. Germline loops: CDR1 SGDLS, CDR2 YYNGEE. The CDR3 has 10 amino acids. V shed 3 bases and J shed 7 bases, with 4 bases lying between them. Here the CDR3 DNA reads TGTGCCAGCAGCGGGTCTGGCTACACCTTC. It codes for CASSGSGYTF.

V gene TRBV11-2 combines with J gene TRBJ1-1, with D unclear. Trimming left V 1 base short and J 2 bases short, with 5 bases between. The germline V gene encodes CDR1 SGHAT and CDR2 FQNNGV. CDR3 length equals 13 residues. The DNA for the CDR3 is TGTGCCAGCAGCTTAGGATCAAACACTGAAGCTTTCTTT. Translating it yields CASSLGSNTEAFF.

V gene TRBV28 combines with J gene TRBJ2-7; 7 positions agree with TRBD1. The J segment lost 0 bases and the V segment lost 4 bases, leaving 9 bases of the junction unmatched. Germline V gives CDR1 MDHEN, CDR2 SYDVKM. The CDR3 has 16 amino acids. CDR3 amino acids: CASSSVRDRDSYEQYF. As DNA, the CDR3 is TGTGCCAGCAGTTCTGTCCGGGACAGAGACTCCTACGAGCAGTACTTC.

The chain joins TRBV18 to TRBJ2-7; TRBD1 matches at 9 bases. The CDR3 loop spans 16 amino acids. CDR1 is KGHSH, CDR2 LQKENI, per germline. After removal of 6 bases from V and 1 base from J, the junction contained 10 bases not matched to a gene. This CDR3 is CASSYVPGQGSYEQYF. The DNA of the CDR3 is TGTGCCAGCTCCTATGTCCCGGGACAGGGATCCTACGAGCAGTACTTC.

The chain recombines TRBV6-6 with TRBJ1-2; D is ambiguous. Trimming stripped 5 bases from V and 5 bases from J, with 15 bases between. Germline-derived CDR1 and CDR2 are MNHNY and SVGAGI (reference sequence). The length of the CDR3 is 14 residues. DNA of the CDR3: TGTGCCAGCAGTCCCGGCGGGTCCAATTATGGCTACACCTTC. This translates into CASSPGGSNYGYTF.

The V gene is TRBV14, the J gene TRBJ2-7, with 10 bases lining up with TRBD2. The germline CDR1 and CDR2 sequences are SGHDN and FVKESK. V shed 3 bases, J shed 2 bases, and the junction held 4 bases outside the gene matches. CDR3 size: 15 residues. The DNA of the CDR3 is TGTGCCAGCAGCCATGGACTAGCGGAGACCTACGAGCAGTACTTC. Protein sequence: CASSHGLAETYEQYF.

The rearrangement links TRBV18 to TRBJ2-1; TRBD1 might be the D (6 bases). V was pared by 9 bases and J by 6 bases, with 12 bases between. The CDR3 extends over 12 amino acids. Germline V gene data show CDR1 as KGHSH and CDR2 as LQKENI. CDR3 loop: CASHREINEQFF. CDR3 DNA: TGTGCCAGTCACAGGGAGATCAATGAGCAGTTCTTC.

The chain has TRBV27 and TRBJ2-1; possibly TRBD1 or TRBD2 for D (6 bases each). Germline values: CDR1 MNHEY, CDR2 SMNVEV (reference sequence). This CDR3 region has 15 residues. V lost 3 bases and J lost 7, with 16 bases in between. Here the CDR3 reads CASSFPGALWNEQFF. The CDR3 DNA reads as TGTGCCAGCAGTTTCCCGGGGGCGCTGTGGAATGAGCAGTTCTTC.